This entry is about one T cell receptor beta chain. Its antigen is not yet known. Base qualities are missing; no much larger clone stands one base away. Libraries were prepared through PCR. Data came from an Illumina HiSeq 2500. Molecular barcoding was employed in the preparation of TCR libraries, with unique molecular identifiers being used to normalize TCRbeta repertoire quantification. TCRdb trimmed public reads at Q25 via fastp, called clones via MiXCR and kept in-frame beta chains. Duplicate CDR3 protein sequences are folded into a single record with the most common DNA and genes. For this sample the table gives about 210,000 distinct CDR3 sequences, of which roughly a sixth were detected only once. Of the sample, 43% is held by the ten largest clones. These data come from a study of T-cell reconstitution after alpha-beta-depleted transplantation in children (TCRdb year 2016). Regarding the research as a whole: Using TCR repertoire profiling, the study quantitatively followed how T-cell immune reconstitution unfolded in children after TCRalphabeta/CD19-depleted allogeneic hematopoietic cell transplantation.

Study-level results and caveats: In some patients, high TCRbeta diversity at day 60 was attributed to recipient T cells and intrathymic progenitors that had survived conditioning. Hyperexpanded clone frequencies declined over subsequent months; after one year, T-cell counts and TCRbeta diversity were mostly attributed to newly produced T cells. Apparently early alphabetaT-cell count recovery about two months after transplant reportedly relied on only several hundred rapidly expanded clones derived from non-depleted graft cells.

Explained via the paper, the treatment or condition label denotes: allogeneic hematopoietic cell transplantation with graft depleted of TCRalphabeta T cells and CD19 B cells. The transplant recipients were children given TCRalphabeta/CD19-depleted allogeneic hematopoietic cell grafts. The CDR3 spans 13 residues, from the cysteine through the phenylalanine. Kept here is only the CDR3 DNA, which spans 39 bases and is read in frame from base 1. Trimming costs V 3 bases and J 3 bases, and their ends lie 8 bases apart. The germline V gene (reference sequence) yields LGHDT for CDR1 and YNNKEL for CDR2. Recombination joined TRBV3-1 with TRBJ1-1; TRBD1 could be the D gene, as 5 bases match. The source of this sequence is a male patient between 2 and 15 years old who had a stem cell transplant for acute lymphoblastic leukemia, so the T cells may come from the graft donor. The sample consisted of PBMCs, mostly from graft donor cells, taken 360 days after TCRalphabeta/CD19-depleted stem cell transplant. The CDR3 protein sequence reads: CASSHQGDTEAFF. The sequenced DNA: TGTGCCAGCAGCCACCAGGGCGACACTGAAGCTTTCTTT.